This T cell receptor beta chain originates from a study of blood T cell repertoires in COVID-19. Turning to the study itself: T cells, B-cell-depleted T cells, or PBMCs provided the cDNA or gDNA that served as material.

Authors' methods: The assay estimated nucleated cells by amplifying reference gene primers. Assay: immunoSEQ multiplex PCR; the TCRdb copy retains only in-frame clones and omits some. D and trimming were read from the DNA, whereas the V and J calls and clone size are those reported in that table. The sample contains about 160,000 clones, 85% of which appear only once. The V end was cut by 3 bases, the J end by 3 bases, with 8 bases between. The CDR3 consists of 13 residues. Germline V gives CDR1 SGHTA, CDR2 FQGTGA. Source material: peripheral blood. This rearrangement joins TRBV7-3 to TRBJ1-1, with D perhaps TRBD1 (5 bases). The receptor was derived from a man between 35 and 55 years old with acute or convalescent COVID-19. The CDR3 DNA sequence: TGTGCCAGCAGCTTGTGGACACACACTGAAGCTTTCTTT. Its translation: CASSLWTHTEAFF. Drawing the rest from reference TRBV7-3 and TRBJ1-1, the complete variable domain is GAGVSQTPSNKVTEKGKYVELRCDPISGHTALYWYRQSLGQGPEFLIYFQGTGAADDSGLPNDRFFAVRPEGSVSTLKIQRTERGDSAVYLCASSLWTHTEAFFGQGTRLTVV.